A single sample gave rise to the 5 T cell receptor beta chains below, sequenced in a study of cytomegalovirus exposure and HLA in healthy donors. PCR primers comprised 60 Vbeta and 13 Jbeta primers. Data came from immunoSEQ multiplex PCR; TCRdb stores just in-frame clones and leaves some out. In the table there are 70,000 to 95,000 clones, approximately 80% of which are singletons. The specimen was PBMCs. Receptors were obtained from a man aged 45-65 years in good health and CMV-seronegative.

Turning to this clone: The germline gene is not matched at one end of the junction; a read error may be the cause. This rearrangement joins TRBV7-2 to TRBJ1-2, with D unclear. The CDR3 loop spans 13 amino acids. Germline CDR1 SGHTA, CDR2 FQGNSA. DNA for the CDR3: TGTGCCAGCAGACCCACATCCACATATGACTACACCTTC. It codes for CASRPTSTYDYTF.

The chain combines TRBV27 with TRBJ2-7; 11 bases match TRBD1. The V segment lost 2 bases and the J segment 2 bases; nucleotides outside the gene matches: 2. CDR3 length equals 15 residues. Germline V CDR1 and CDR2: MNHEY, SMNVEV (reference sequence). The CDR3 region has the DNA TGTGCCAGCAGTTTAGCGGGACAGGGGGCCTACGAGCAGTACTTC. Residues: CASSLAGQGAYEQYF.

Only one count was recorded for this clone. V usage is TRBV5-4 and J usage is TRBJ2-2; no definite D call. The germline V gene encodes CDR1 SGHNT and CDR2 YYREEE (reference sequence). CDR3 size: 14 residues. V was cut by 0 bases and J by 6 bases, with 9 bases left in between. CDR3 coding DNA: TGTGCCAGCAGCTTGGGATTAGAGGCCGGGGAGCTGTTTTTT. It is translated as CASSLGLEAGELFF.

The chain is built from TRBV28 and TRBJ1-2; D might be TRBD1 (5 bases). This CDR3 comprises 13 residues. Deletions cut 3 bases from V and 3 bases from J, with 8 bases between. The germline V gene encodes CDR1 MDHEN and CDR2 SYDVKM. CDR3 loop: CASSFAGDYGYTF. CDR3 DNA: TGTGCCAGCAGTTTTGCGGGGGACTATGGCTACACCTTC.

The V call is TRBV7-9, the J call TRBJ1-1; D might be TRBD1 (5 bases). CDR1 SEHNR and CDR2 FQNEAQ come from the germline V gene (reference sequence). CDR3 size: 14 residues. V was clipped by 2 bases and J by 3 bases, with 10 bases between them. CDR3 nucleotide sequence: TGTGCCAGCAGCTTAAGGGGCGGGGACACTGAAGCTTTCTTT. Its translation is CASSLRGGDTEAFF.